This entry lists 6 T cell receptor beta chains sequenced from one sample in a study of T cell repertoires in cytomegalovirus infection. Which antigens these TCRs recognize remains unknown. TCRdb ran MiXCR on the reads and lists one entry per CDR3 protein. The sample shows about 110,000 distinct CDR3 sequences, roughly a tenth of them seen only once. The specimen sequenced was PBMCs, sequenced either directly or after in vitro stimulation (not recorded which). The receptor source for this set is a human donor in good health (CMV status not recorded). Some clones in this sample may be carry-over from other donors' samples.

This clonotype was recorded at least ten times. The rearrangement joins TRBV7-2 to TRBJ2-1; D may be TRBD2 (6 bases). CDR3 length: 13 residues. CDR1 and CDR2 from the germline V gene are SGHTA and FQGNSA. Trimming stripped 6 bases from V and 1 base from J, with 7 bases between. CDR3 nucleotides: TGTGCCAGCAGGAGCGGGTCCTACAATGAGCAGTTCTTC. Translated, it gives CASRSGSYNEQFF.

This clonotype appeared a single time. This chain uses TRBV5-6 with TRBJ2-1; D possibly corresponds to TRBD2 (6 bases). V was shortened by 3 bases and J by 0 bases, with 10 bases between the two germline ends. The germline CDR1 and CDR2 sequences are SGHDT and YYEEEE. The length of the CDR3 is 15 residues. CDR3 sequence reads: CASSSSTSSYNEQFF. Written as DNA, the CDR3 is TGTGCCAGCAGCTCATCGACTAGCTCCTACAATGAGCAGTTCTTC.

In its sample, this clonotype was seen many times. The V and J genes are TRBV7-9 and TRBJ2-7; 8 bases line up with TRBD1. This CDR3 region has 16 residues. V dropped 2 bases and J dropped 0; count of bases not matched to a gene: 6. The germline V gene encodes CDR1 SEHNR and CDR2 FQNEAQ (reference sequence). The CDR3 protein is CASSLTDRGLSYEQYF. The CDR3 nucleotides are TGTGCCAGCAGCTTAACAGACAGGGGACTCTCCTACGAGCAGTACTTC. Full variable domain (remainder filled in from reference TRBV7-9 and TRBJ2-7): DTGVSQNPRHKITKRGQNVTFRCDPISEHNRLYWYRQTLGQGPEFLTYFQNEAQLEKSRLLSDRFSAERPKGSFSTLEIQRTEQGDSAMYLCASSLTDRGLSYEQYFGPGTRLTVT.

This clonotype was seen a handful of times. The rearrangement uses TRBV13 and TRBJ2-4; no clear D. CDR3 length: 13 residues. Germline V gene sequence: CDR1 PRHDT, CDR2 FYEKMQ (reference sequence). The V end lost 1 base, the J end lost 4 bases, and 5 bases lay between the germline ends. CDR3: CASSLASKNIQYF. In nucleotides, the CDR3 is TGTGCCAGCAGCTTAGCGAGTAAAAACATTCAGTACTTC.

By frequency in the sample, this clonotype is medium-sized. J is TRBJ1-5 and V is TRBV7-2; possibly TRBD1 for D (5 bases). Germline V lookup: CDR1 SGHTA, CDR2 FQGNSA. The CDR3 totals 13 residues. The V gene lost 5 bases and the J gene lost 7 bases, with 12 bases spanning the gap. The CDR3 loop reads CASSLRQQQPQHF. DNA for the CDR3: TGTGCCAGCAGCCTTAGACAGCAACAGCCCCAGCATTTT.

This clonotype was counted between two and nine times. This rearrangement joins TRBV6-2 or TRBV6-3 to TRBJ2-2; 7 bases map to TRBD1. CDR1 and CDR2 (germline): MNHEY, SVGEGT. With 4 bases clipped from V and 3 bases from J, the junction kept 2 bases outside the gene matches. The CDR3 consists of 14 residues. The DNA of the CDR3 is TGTGCCAGCAGTTCGACAGGGCACACCGGGGAGCTGTTTTTT. It encodes CASSSTGHTGELFF.